The T cell receptor (beta chain) described here comes from a study of shared clonotypes between healthy human individuals. CD8 cells regarded as naive lacked CD45RO, were positively chosen for CCR7, and omitted terminally differentiated effector memory CD45RA+ cells. Per the study methods: ImmunoSEQ supplied junction-only sequences lacking quality scores, so filtering was different. Clones were sequenced by immunoSEQ multiplex PCR, and TCRdb holds only the in-frame ones, with some missing. The DNA was the basis for D and trimming; V, J and clone size are from that table. The sample consists of about 2,100,000 clones, around 93% of them appearing once. Per germline, CDR1 ENHRY and CDR2 SYGVKD. Trimming removed 6 bases at V and 6 bases at J, with 23 bases between. The CDR3 covers 16 residues.

The genes are TRBV10-3 and TRBJ1-2; weak D call: TRBD1 (6 bases). The TCR was taken from a man between 18 and 29 years old in good health. Some clones in this sample may be carry-over from other donors' samples. The source material was naive CD8+ T cells from PBMCs. CDR3 sequence: CAIRGGVGIGGDGYTF. Written as DNA, the CDR3 is TGTGCCATCAGAGGAGGCGTAGGAATTGGGGGCGATGGCTACACCTTC.